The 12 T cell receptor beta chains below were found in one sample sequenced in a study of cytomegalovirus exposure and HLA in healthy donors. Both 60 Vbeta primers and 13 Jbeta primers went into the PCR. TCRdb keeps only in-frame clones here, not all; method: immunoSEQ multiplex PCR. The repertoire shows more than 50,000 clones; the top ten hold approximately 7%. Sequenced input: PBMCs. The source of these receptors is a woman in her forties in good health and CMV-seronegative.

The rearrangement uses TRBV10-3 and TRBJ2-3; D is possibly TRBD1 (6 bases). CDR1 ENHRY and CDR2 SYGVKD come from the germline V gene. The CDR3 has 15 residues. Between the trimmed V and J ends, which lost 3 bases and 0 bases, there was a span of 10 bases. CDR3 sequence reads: CAISDRGGSTDTQYF. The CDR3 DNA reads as TGTGCCATCAGTGACCGAGGGGGTAGCACAGATACGCAGTATTTT.

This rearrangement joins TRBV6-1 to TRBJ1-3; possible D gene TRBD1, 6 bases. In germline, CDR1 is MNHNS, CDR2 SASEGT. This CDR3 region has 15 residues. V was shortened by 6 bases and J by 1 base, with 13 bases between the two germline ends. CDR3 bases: TGTGCCAGCAGGGCAACGCAGGGGTCTGGAAACACCATATATTTT. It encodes CASRATQGSGNTIYF.

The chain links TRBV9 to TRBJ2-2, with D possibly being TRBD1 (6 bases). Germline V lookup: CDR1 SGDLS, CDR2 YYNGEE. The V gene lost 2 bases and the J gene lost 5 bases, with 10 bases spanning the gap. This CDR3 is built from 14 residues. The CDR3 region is CASSVLTGTGELFF. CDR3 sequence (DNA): TGTGCCAGCAGCGTTTTAACAGGGACCGGGGAGCTGTTTTTT.

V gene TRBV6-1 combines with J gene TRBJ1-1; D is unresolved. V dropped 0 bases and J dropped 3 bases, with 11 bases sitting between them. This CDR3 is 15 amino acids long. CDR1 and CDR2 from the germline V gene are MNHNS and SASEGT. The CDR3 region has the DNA TGTGCCAGCAGTGAAGCGGTAGGCAGCGACACTGAAGCTTTCTTT. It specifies CASSEAVGSDTEAFF.

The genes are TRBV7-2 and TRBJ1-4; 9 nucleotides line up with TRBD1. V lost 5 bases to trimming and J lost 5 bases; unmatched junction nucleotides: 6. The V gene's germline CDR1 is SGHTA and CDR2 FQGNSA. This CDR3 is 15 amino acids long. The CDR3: CASSATGGSNEKLFF. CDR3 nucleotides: TGTGCCAGCAGCGCGACAGGGGGGTCCAATGAAAAACTGTTTTTT.

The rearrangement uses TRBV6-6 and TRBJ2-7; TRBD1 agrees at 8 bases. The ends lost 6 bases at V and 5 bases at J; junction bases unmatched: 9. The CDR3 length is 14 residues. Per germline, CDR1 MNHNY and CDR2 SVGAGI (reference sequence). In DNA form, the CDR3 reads TGTGCCAGCAGCCCAGGACAGGGCGTGAACGAGCAGTACTTC. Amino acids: CASSPGQGVNEQYF.

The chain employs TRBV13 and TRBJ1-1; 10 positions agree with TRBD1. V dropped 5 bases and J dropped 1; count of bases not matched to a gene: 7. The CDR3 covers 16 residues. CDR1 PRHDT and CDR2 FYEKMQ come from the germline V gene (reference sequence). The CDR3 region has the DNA TGTGCCAGCAGCAATGGACAGGGGGTTAGGAACACTGAAGCTTTCTTT. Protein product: CASSNGQGVRNTEAFF.

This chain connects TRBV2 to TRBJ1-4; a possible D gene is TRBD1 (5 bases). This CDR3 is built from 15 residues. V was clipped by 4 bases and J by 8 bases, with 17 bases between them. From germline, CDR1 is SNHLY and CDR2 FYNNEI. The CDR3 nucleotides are TGTGCCAGCAGTGTTGGGGGGATTTCGGGGGAAAAACTGTTTTTT. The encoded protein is CASSVGGISGEKLFF.

The CDR3 region has the DNA TGTGCCGGTAGCTCAGGGAACTACAATGAGCAGTTCTTC. Its translation is CAGSSGNYNEQFF. The J gene is TRBJ2-1, the V gene TRBV7-9, with D perhaps matching TRBD1 (5 bases). Between the trimmed V and J ends, which lost 11 bases and 3 bases, there was a span of 14 bases. The V gene's germline CDR1 is SEHNR and CDR2 FQNEAQ (reference sequence). This CDR3 spans 13 amino acids. The full variable domain, completed using reference TRBV7-9 and TRBJ2-1, is DTGVSQNPRHKITKRGQNVTFRCDPISEHNRLYWYRQTLGQGPEFLTYFQNEAQLEKSRLLSDRFSAERPKGSFSTLEIQRTEQGDSAMYLCAGSSGNYNEQFFGPGTRLTVL.

The CDR3 DNA reads as TGTGCCAGCTCACCAGGGAATGCGGGCGAGCAGTACTTC. Its protein product is CASSPGNAGEQYF. V gene TRBV18 combines with J gene TRBJ2-7; TRBD2 might be the D (5 bases). Per germline, CDR1 KGHSH and CDR2 LQKENI. The CDR3 runs to 13 residues. Trimming stripped 2 bases from V and 6 bases from J, with 11 bases between.

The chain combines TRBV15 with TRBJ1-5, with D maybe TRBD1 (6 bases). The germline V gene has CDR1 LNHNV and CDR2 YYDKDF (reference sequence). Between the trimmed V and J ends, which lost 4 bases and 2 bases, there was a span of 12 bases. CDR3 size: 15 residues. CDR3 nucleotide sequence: TGTGCCACCAGCAAGGGGGGGTCGGGCAATCAGCCCCAGCATTTT. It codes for CATSKGGSGNQPQHF.

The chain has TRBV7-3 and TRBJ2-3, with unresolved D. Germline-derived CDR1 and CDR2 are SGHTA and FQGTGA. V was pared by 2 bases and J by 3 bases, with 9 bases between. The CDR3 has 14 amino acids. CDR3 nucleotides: TGTGCCAGCAGCTTAGGAAGAGGAACAGATACGCAGTATTTT. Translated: CASSLGRGTDTQYF. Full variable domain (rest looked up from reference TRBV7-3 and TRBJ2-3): GAGVSQTPSNKVTEKGKYVELRCDPISGHTALYWYRQSLGQGPEFLIYFQGTGAADDSGLPNDRFFAVRPEGSVSTLKIQRTERGDSAVYLCASSLGRGTDTQYFGPGTRLTVL.